This TCR beta chain comes out of a study of spatial heterogeneity in lung cancer. Each CDR3 protein gets one entry after TCRdb re-called the 5' RACE reads with MiXCR. Of some 800 distinct CDR3 sequences in the sample, 10% were seen once. The junction had 4 bases not matched to a gene; V was cut back by 1 base and J by 9 bases. The germline gives CDR1 SNHLY, CDR2 FYNNEI. This CDR3 is 13 amino acids long. Overall study findings and caveats: The study found that expanded intratumoral alpha and beta TCR counts tracked tumor mutation counts. Estimated coverage of tumor T cells was roughly 7% for alpha and less than 15% for beta chains.

This clonotype is medium-sized (0.01 to 0.1%) by share. Its target is not known. Because this beta chain is a stray read in a library intended to capture alpha chains, its abundance should not be given much weight. The time point denotes: sample taken at primary tumor resection. About 73 TRACERx patients with early, untreated non-small cell lung cancer donated samples. Unsorted whole RNA samples from tumor, nontumor lung or frozen PBMC were sequenced. The TCR sequence derives from a male donor with early-stage non-small cell lung cancer. This rearrangement joins TRBV2 to TRBJ2-3, with 7 bases identical to TRBD1. Source: lung tumor tissue, taken at surgery. The DNA of the CDR3 is TGTGCCAGCAGTGAAGACGGACAGGCAACGCAGTATTTT. Translated, it gives CASSEDGQATQYF.